The 21 T cell receptor beta chains below all came from one sample that was sequenced in a study of OX40 agonist ivuxolimab in advanced cancers. Sequenced by immunoSEQ multiplex PCR; TCRdb stores in-frame clones only, minus some. The table has around 70,000 clones, approximately 90% seen once. The source was CD4+ or CD8+ T cells sorted from blood, collected in a trial of the OX40 agonist ivuxolimab. The receptors were sampled from an adult with an advanced solid tumor such as melanoma, head and neck, liver or kidney cancer.

V usage is TRBV6-1 and J usage is TRBJ1-6, with D perhaps TRBD1 (5 bases). V shed 0 bases and J shed 0 bases, with 15 bases lying between them. Germline V lookup: CDR1 MNHNS, CDR2 SASEGT. The CDR3 runs 19 residues. CDR3 residues: CASSEARPGTSSYNSPLHF. DNA of the CDR3: TGTGCCAGCAGTGAAGCGCGACCCGGGACGAGCTCCTATAATTCACCCCTCCACTTT.

The rearrangement uses TRBV19 and TRBJ2-5; D could derive from TRBD1 or TRBD2 (5 bases each). CDR1 is LNHDA, CDR2 SQIVND, per germline (reference sequence). The CDR3 consists of 15 residues. The germline V and J ends were trimmed by 5 bases and 5 bases, with 18 bases remaining between them. The CDR3 here is CASSASVGEGETQYF. For the CDR3, the DNA is TGTGCCAGTAGTGCCTCGGTGGGGGAAGGGGAGACCCAGTACTTC. Filled out from reference TRBV19 and TRBJ2-5, the complete variable domain reads DGGITQSPKYLFRKEGQNVTLSCEQNLNHDAMYWYRQDPGQGLRLIYYSQIVNDFQKGDIAEGYSVSREKKESFPLTVTSAQKNPTAFYLCASSASVGEGETQYFGPGTRLLVL.

The CDR3 DNA reads TGTGCCAGCAGCCGCGGGACAGCGTCTAGGGATGAGCAGTTCTTC. This encodes CASSRGTASRDEQFF. The chain employs TRBV7-9 and TRBJ2-1, with D possibly being TRBD1 (7 bases). V lost 5 bases and J 8 bases, leaving 19 bases between the germline ends. CDR1 and CDR2 (germline): SEHNR, FQNEAQ (reference sequence). This CDR3 has 15 amino acids.

V and J are TRBV9 and TRBJ2-7; a possible D gene is TRBD2 (7 bases). The CDR3 contains 15 residues. CDR1 and CDR2 from the germline V gene are SGDLS and YYNGEE. V was cut by 4 bases and J by 5 bases, with 19 bases left in between. CDR3 DNA: TGTGCCAGCAGCTTACAGGGAGGGAGGTACGACGAGCAGTACTTC. Encoded protein: CASSLQGGRYDEQYF.

This rearrangement joins TRBV6-5 to TRBJ1-6, with 7 bases that match TRBD1. The CDR3 totals 14 residues. Germline V gene lookup returns CDR1 MNHEY and CDR2 SVGAGI. J was trimmed by 6 bases and V by 3 bases; bases with no gene match: 2. The CDR3 nucleotides are TGTGCCAGCAGTTATCGGGACAGTAATTCACCCCTCCACTTT. It translates to CASSYRDSNSPLHF.

J is TRBJ2-5 and V is TRBV4-2; D remains ambiguous. V lost 0 bases and J 5 bases, leaving 13 bases between the germline ends. Germline V CDR1 and CDR2: LGHNA, YNFKEQ. This CDR3 has 15 amino acids. The CDR3 nucleotides read TGTGCCAGCAGCCAAGAGTCGGTGATCGGGGAGACCCAGTACTTC. Its protein is CASSQESVIGETQYF.

The CDR3 sequence: CASSPNRGPETQYF. The DNA of the CDR3 is TGTGCCAGCTCACCAAACAGGGGGCCAGAGACCCAGTACTTC. The rearrangement links TRBV18 to TRBJ2-5, with TRBD1 identical over 9 bases. V trimming: 2 bases; J trimming: 4 bases; junction bases outside the gene matches: 2. The CDR3 covers 14 residues. The V gene's germline CDR1 is KGHSH and CDR2 LQKENI.

To note about this clone: At one end the junction does not follow the germline gene, possibly because of a read error. The chain joins TRBV7-7 to TRBJ2-7, with TRBD1 matching over 10 bases. Germline lookup yields CDR1 SSHAT and CDR2 FNYEAQ (reference sequence). This CDR3 spans 15 amino acids. For the CDR3, the DNA is TGTGCTAGCAGCTTAGGGACAGGACAGGGGGACGAGCAGTACTTC. It yields the protein CASSLGTGQGDEQYF. The variable domain in full, completed from reference TRBV7-7 and TRBJ2-7, reads GAGVSQSPRYKVTKRGQDVTLRCDPISSHATLYWYQQALGQGPEFLTYFNYEAQPDKSGLPSDRFSAERPEGSISTLTIQRTEQRDSAMYRCASSLGTGQGDEQYFGPGTRLTVT.

This rearrangement joins TRBV7-5 to TRBJ2-1. TRBV7-5 is assigned pseudogene status. The CDR3 spans 13 residues. The DNA of the CDR3 is TGTGCCAGAAGCCACTACAGTTTGTATGAGCAGTTCTTC. Its translation is CARSHYSLYEQFF.

The chain carries TRBV11-1 and TRBJ2-1; possible D gene TRBD2, 6 bases. V gave up 5 bases and J gave up 0 bases, with 14 bases separating them. The V gene's germline CDR1 is SGHAT and CDR2 FQDESV (reference sequence). The CDR3 is made up of 16 amino acids. The CDR3 DNA is TGTGCCAGCAGCATCGGGCGGGGAGACTCCTACAATGAGCAGTTCTTC. This sequence encodes CASSIGRGDSYNEQFF.

The chain is built from TRBV5-1 and TRBJ1-3, with 9 bases fitting TRBD1. CDR1 is SGHRS and CDR2 is YFSETQ in the germline V gene. V trimming: 4 bases; J trimming: 3 bases; junction bases outside the gene matches: 5. The CDR3 covers 15 residues. This CDR3 reads CASSVEGQGGNTIYF. CDR3 in DNA: TGCGCCAGCAGCGTTGAGGGACAGGGTGGAAACACCATATATTTT.

The table lists this clone with a few counts. The chain joins TRBV19 to TRBJ2-3; 13 nucleotides line up with TRBD2. The CDR3 spans 16 residues. J lost 0 bases, V lost 6 bases, and 3 bases had no gene match. In germline, CDR1 is LNHDA, CDR2 SQIVND (reference sequence). CDR3 region: CASSRTSGSSTDTQYF. CDR3 nucleotides: TGTGCCAGTAGCCGGACTAGCGGGAGTAGCACAGATACGCAGTATTTT.

The chain carries TRBV19 and TRBJ2-7; 9 bases align to TRBD1. V lost 5 bases, J lost 3 bases, and 2 bases stayed unmatched. The CDR3 is made up of 13 amino acids. Germline CDR1 is LNHDA and CDR2 is SQIVND (reference sequence). The CDR3 nucleotides are TGTGCCAGTAGTCGGGGACAGGGCTACGAGCAGTACTTC. Residues: CASSRGQGYEQYF.

The sample holds a few counts of this clone. The V call is TRBV30, the J call TRBJ1-5; 7 bases are shared with TRBD1. Unmatched junction bases numbered 14, after V lost 5 bases and J lost 4 bases. The germline V gene encodes CDR1 GTSNPN and CDR2 SVGIG (reference sequence). The CDR3 is 16 amino acids. The CDR3 nucleotides are TGTGCCTGGTCCGGGACAGATCAGGGTTTGAATCAGCCCCAGCATTTT. As protein: CAWSGTDQGLNQPQHF.

The rearrangement joins TRBV5-1 to TRBJ1-4; 7 bases align to TRBD1. The germline gives CDR1 SGHRS, CDR2 YFSETQ. Germline trimming cut 4 bases from V and 10 bases from J; bases unmatched to any gene: 10. This CDR3 has 14 residues. In DNA form, the CDR3 reads TGCGCCAGCAGCCCTGACAGGGAGCACGGAAAACTGTTTTTT. It specifies CASSPDREHGKLFF.

The chain joins TRBV19 to TRBJ1-1; perhaps TRBD1 as D (6 bases). V lost 3 bases and J 0 bases, leaving 11 bases between the germline ends. The CDR3 loop spans 15 amino acids. Germline V CDR1 and CDR2: LNHDA, SQIVND (reference sequence). CDR3 sequence: CASSIRWDMNTEAFF. The DNA of the CDR3 is TGTGCCAGTAGTATCCGGTGGGACATGAACACTGAAGCTTTCTTT.

The chain is built from TRBV5-1 and TRBJ2-2; D uncertain. CDR3 length equals 15 residues. Germline assignment: CDR1 SGHRS and CDR2 YFSETQ. With 4 bases removed from V and 3 bases from J, the gap between germline ends came to 13 bases. CDR3 DNA: TGCGCCAGCAGCCCCATGTCGGACCACACCGGGGAGCTGTTTTTT. Residues: CASSPMSDHTGELFF.

J is TRBJ1-2 and V is TRBV29-1; TRBD1 might be the D (5 bases). The V and J ends lost 8 bases and 2 bases respectively, with 18 bases between them. The CDR3 loop spans 14 amino acids. CDR1 SQVTM and CDR2 ANQGSEA come from the germline V gene. The DNA for the CDR3 is TGCAGCATACAGGCCGGGCTTACCAACTATGGCTACACCTTC. Translated, it gives CSIQAGLTNYGYTF.

The chain combines TRBV30 with TRBJ2-2; no clear D. This CDR3 has 12 amino acids. The germline V and J ends were trimmed by 3 bases and 1 base, with 3 bases remaining between them. Germline V gene lookup returns CDR1 GTSNPN and CDR2 SVGIG (reference sequence). In nucleotides, the CDR3 is TGTGCCTGGAGCGTGAACACCGGGGAGCTGTTTTTT. Its translation: CAWSVNTGELFF.

The CDR3 here is CASSSQVDTEAFF. CDR3 nucleotide sequence: TGTGCCAGCAGTTCTCAGGTGGACACTGAAGCTTTCTTT. This rearrangement joins TRBV7-3 to TRBJ1-1; D unresolved. The CDR3 length is 13 residues. Germline V CDR1 and CDR2: SGHTA, FQGTGA. Between the trimmed V and J ends, which lost 6 bases and 3 bases, there was a span of 11 bases.

The chain couples TRBV11-2 to TRBJ2-3; TRBD2 agrees at 13 bases. This CDR3 is built from 18 residues. The J segment lost 0 bases and the V segment lost 4 bases, leaving 7 bases of the junction unmatched. Germline CDR1 and CDR2: SGHAT and FQNNGV. Here the CDR3 reads CASSSRLAGGLSTDTQYF. CDR3 sequence (DNA): TGTGCCAGCAGCTCACGACTAGCGGGAGGTCTTAGCACAGATACGCAGTATTTT.